These T cell receptor beta chains were read from a single sample in a study of T cells in Graves' hyperthyroidism and ophthalmopathy. One entry per CDR3 protein results from TCRdb running MiXCR on the multiplex PCR reads. In the table there are about 640,000 distinct CDR3 sequences, around 13% of which are singletons. Material: blood. The receptors come from a woman between 50 and 59 years old with Graves' ophthalmopathy. Each CDR3 is given with its conserved first and last residue. Fields, in order: D gene, J gene, clone size, V gene, CDR3 protein, CDR3 DNA. D genes are given only for firm matches. A clone size is listed for some rows: how often the clone was seen (once, few, many), or a class if it is expanded.

D: TRBD2
J: TRBJ2-7
size: -
V: TRBV20-1
CDR3: CSARDSGTSGGEQYF
DNA: TGCAGTGCTAGAGACTCCGGGACTAGCGGGGGAGAGCAGTACTTC

D: TRBD1
J: TRBJ1-5
size: many
V: TRBV2
CDR3: CASSVTGGNQPQHF
DNA: TGTGCCAGCAGTGTGACAGGGGGCAATCAGCCCCAGCATTTT

D: -
J: TRBJ2-3
size: few
V: TRBV20-1
CDR3: CSARDPRSIADTQYF
DNA: TGCAGTGCTAGAGATCCACGGAGCATTGCGGATACGCAGTATTTT

D: -
J: TRBJ2-7
size: many
V: TRBV6-1
CDR3: CASKDRERTSSYEQYF
DNA: TGTGCCAGCAAGGACCGGGAGCGGACGAGCTCCTACGAGCAGTACTTC

D: -
J: TRBJ2-1
size: -
V: TRBV15
CDR3: CATSRLDGPANEQFF
DNA: TGTGCCACCAGCAGACTGGACGGCCCAGCCAATGAGCAGTTCTTC

D: -
J: TRBJ2-5
size: many
V: TRBV12-3/TRBV12-4
CDR3: CASSFVAKKQETQYF
DNA: TGTGCCAGCAGTTTCGTTGCGAAGAAGCAAGAGACCCAGTACTTC

D: TRBD2
J: TRBJ2-2
size: -
V: TRBV7-2
CDR3: CASSSSGGSLTGELFF
DNA: TGTGCCAGCAGCTCCTCGGGCGGGAGCCTGACCGGGGAGCTGTTTTTT

D: -
J: TRBJ1-5
size: -
V: TRBV19
CDR3: CASSMLRRSNQPQHF
DNA: TGTGCCAGTAGTATGTTGCGCCGGAGCAATCAGCCCCAGCATTTT

D: TRBD1
J: TRBJ2-1
size: many
V: TRBV3-1
CDR3: CASSPGGSNEQFF
DNA: TGTGCCAGCAGCCCAGGGGGTTCCAATGAGCAGTTCTTC

D: -
J: TRBJ2-2
size: -
V: TRBV19
CDR3: CASSIERRAGELFF
DNA: TGTGCCAGTAGTATAGAGAGGAGGGCCGGGGAGCTGTTTTTT

D: TRBD1
J: TRBJ1-5
size: few
V: TRBV5-1
CDR3: CASSSQPTGDSNQPQHF
DNA: TGCGCCAGCAGCTCACAGCCTACAGGGGATAGCAATCAGCCCCAGCATTTT

D: -
J: TRBJ1-4
size: -
V: TRBV6-1
CDR3: CASSEYLAATNEKLFF
DNA: TGTGCCAGCAGTGAATACCTGGCGGCAACTAATGAAAAACTGTTTTTT

D: TRBD2
J: TRBJ2-5
size: -
V: TRBV20-1
CDR3: CSARWAGGPGETQYF
DNA: TGCAGTGCTAGATGGGCGGGAGGGCCGGGGGAGACCCAGTACTTC

D: -
J: TRBJ1-5
size: few
V: TRBV12-3/TRBV12-4
CDR3: CASGQLEGNQPQHF
DNA: TGTGCCAGCGGACAGCTGGAGGGCAATCAGCCCCAGCATTTT

D: -
J: TRBJ2-1
size: many
V: TRBV7-9
CDR3: CASSSNRAYNEQFF
DNA: TGTGCCAGCAGCTCGAACAGGGCCTACAATGAGCAGTTCTTC

D: TRBD2
J: TRBJ2-1
size: many
V: TRBV7-8
CDR3: CASIPGRRGRAGNEQFF
DNA: TGTGCCAGCATCCCGGGCAGGCGTGGGAGGGCCGGTAATGAGCAGTTCTTC

D: -
J: TRBJ2-5
size: -
V: TRBV20-1
CDR3: CSARDPAETQYF
DNA: TGCAGTGCTAGAGATCCAGCTGAGACCCAGTACTTC

D: -
J: TRBJ2-7
size: many
V: TRBV3-1
CDR3: CASSVLGTGIHEQYF
DNA: TGTGCCAGCAGCGTCCTCGGAACAGGGATCCACGAGCAGTACTTC

D: -
J: TRBJ2-1
size: many
V: TRBV20-1
CDR3: CSARTLLSYNEQFF
DNA: TGCAGTGCTAGAACCTTGCTCTCCTACAATGAGCAGTTCTTC

D: TRBD1
J: TRBJ1-1
size: many
V: TRBV28
CDR3: CASSLKGRGTGGWTEAFF
DNA: TGTGCCAGCAGTTTAAAGGGAAGGGGGACAGGGGGCTGGACTGAAGCTTTCTTT

D: TRBD1
J: TRBJ2-3
size: -
V: TRBV9
CDR3: CASSVTGEADTQYF
DNA: TGTGCCAGCAGCGTGACAGGGGAGGCAGATACGCAGTATTTT

D: -
J: TRBJ1-6
size: few
V: TRBV20-1
CDR3: CSARVGQYYNSPLHF
DNA: TGCAGTGCTAGAGTAGGGCAGTACTATAATTCACCCCTCCACTTT

D: TRBD2
J: TRBJ2-7
size: many
V: TRBV12-3/TRBV12-4
CDR3: CASRLAGGDQPYEQYF
DNA: TGTGCCAGCAGATTAGCGGGAGGTGACCAGCCCTACGAGCAGTACTTC

D: -
J: TRBJ1-1
size: -
V: TRBV9
CDR3: CASSVEGRPNTEAFF
DNA: TGTGCCAGCAGCGTAGAGGGCCGCCCGAACACTGAAGCTTTCTTT

D: -
J: TRBJ2-2
size: many
V: TRBV12-3/TRBV12-4
CDR3: CASSLARISVSGTGELFF
DNA: TGTGCCAGCAGTTTAGCGCGTATTTCCGTTTCGGGGACCGGGGAGCTGTTTTTT

D: TRBD2
J: TRBJ2-1
size: -
V: TRBV27
CDR3: CASTASGRESEQFF
DNA: TGTGCCAGCACCGCTAGCGGGAGGGAGTCTGAGCAGTTCTTC

D: TRBD2
J: TRBJ2-1
size: many
V: TRBV7-2
CDR3: CASSLGDGRAPFTYNEQFF
DNA: TGTGCCAGCAGCTTAGGGGACGGGAGGGCCCCCTTTACCTACAATGAGCAGTTCTTC

D: TRBD1
J: TRBJ2-7
size: few
V: TRBV5-8
CDR3: CASSQPGTVLSYEQYF
DNA: TGTGCCAGCAGCCAACCCGGGACAGTTCTCTCCTACGAGCAGTACTTC

D: TRBD1
J: TRBJ2-7
size: -
V: TRBV29-1
CDR3: CSILDRGRYEQYF
DNA: TGCAGCATCCTGGACAGGGGTCGGTACGAGCAGTACTTC

D: TRBD1
J: TRBJ2-1
size: many
V: TRBV28
CDR3: CASSLSPGTGIGEQFF
DNA: TGTGCCAGCAGTTTATCCCCAGGGACAGGGATAGGGGAGCAGTTCTTC